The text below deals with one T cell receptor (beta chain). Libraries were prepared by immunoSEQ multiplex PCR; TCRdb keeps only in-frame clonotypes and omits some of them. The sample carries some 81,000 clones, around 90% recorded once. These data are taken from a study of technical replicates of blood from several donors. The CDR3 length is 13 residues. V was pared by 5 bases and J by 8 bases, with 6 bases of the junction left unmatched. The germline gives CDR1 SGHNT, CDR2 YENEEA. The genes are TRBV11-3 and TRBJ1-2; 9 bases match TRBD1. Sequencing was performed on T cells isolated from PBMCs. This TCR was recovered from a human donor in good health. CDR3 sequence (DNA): TGTGCCAGCAGCAAGGGACAGGGAGGCGGCTACACCTTC. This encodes CASSKGQGGGYTF.